The clone carrying this T cell receptor (beta chain) was seen ten or more times. Its antigen is not known. What the library attached to individual cDNA molecules were unique molecular identifiers. Original methodology: Counting gave a median of around 89,000 TCRs per sample, with values ranging from about 23,224 to 690,600. TCRdb re-called the RACE reads with MiXCR, one entry per CDR3 protein. V and J calls and clone size were set by TCRdb, not the authors. Of 50,000 to 70,000 distinct CDR3 sequences detected, about 6.5% appear once; the ten largest clones hold about 3.4%. The time point was: healthy volunteer bleed at 6 weeks. The template was total RNA from unfractionated whole blood. The record originates from a study of human T cells and chemical hapten exposure. Study conclusions and caveats: Sensitizing with DPC caused no change in TCRs above 1 in 1000 frequency.

Germline V lookup: CDR1 SGHTA, CDR2 FQGNSA. Trimming took off 5 bases at V and 0 bases at J, with 14 bases between the two ends. The CDR3 sequence is 16 residues long. Sequenced material: whole blood. The gene calls are TRBV7-2 and TRBJ1-3; TRBD1 might be the D (6 bases). This sequence originates from a female donor in good health. Some clones in this sample may be carry-over from other donors' samples. This chain's CDR3 is CASSPQTGVSGNTIYF. CDR3 DNA sequence: TGTGCCAGCAGCCCGCAGACAGGTGTCTCTGGAAACACCATATATTTT.